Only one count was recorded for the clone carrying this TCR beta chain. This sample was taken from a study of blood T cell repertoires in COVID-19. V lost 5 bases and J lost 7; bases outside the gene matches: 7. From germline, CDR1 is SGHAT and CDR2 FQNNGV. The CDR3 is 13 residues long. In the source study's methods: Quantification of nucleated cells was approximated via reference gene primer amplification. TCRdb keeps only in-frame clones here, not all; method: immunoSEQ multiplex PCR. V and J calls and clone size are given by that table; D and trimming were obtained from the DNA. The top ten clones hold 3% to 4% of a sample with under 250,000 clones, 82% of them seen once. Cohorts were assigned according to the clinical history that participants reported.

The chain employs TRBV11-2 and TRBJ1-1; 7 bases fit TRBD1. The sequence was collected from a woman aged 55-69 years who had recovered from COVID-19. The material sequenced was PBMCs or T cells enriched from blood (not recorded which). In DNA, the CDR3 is TGTGCCAGCAGCCTAAGATGGGACAGTGAAGCTTTCTTT. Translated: CASSLRWDSEAFF.